This T cell receptor beta chain was captured in a study of B cell selection in AIRE deficiency. Overall study findings and caveats: AIRE-deficient Tconv and Treg repertoires matched healthy donors in TCRBV, CDR3 length, diversity.

Sequencing used immunoSEQ multiplex PCR; TCRdb keeps in-frame clones, though not all of them. The table shows about 22,000 clones, with 92% occurring only once. The CDR3 has 15 residues. Between the trimmed V and J ends, which lost 1 base and 3 bases, there was a span of 12 bases. CDR1 SGHAT and CDR2 FQNNGV come from the germline V gene. Details on this clone: The target antigen is unknown.

Regulatory T cells were sorted as CD4+CD25hiCD127low/negative. This sequence joins TRBV11-2 and TRBJ2-5; D might be TRBD1 (5 bases). Sample: CD4+CD25+ Tregs sorted from PBMCs. The TCR sequence derives from a human donor in good health. CDR3 sequence: CASSLVGGAKETQYF. The CDR3 region has the DNA TGTGCCAGCAGCTTAGTAGGTGGGGCGAAAGAGACCCAGTACTTC.